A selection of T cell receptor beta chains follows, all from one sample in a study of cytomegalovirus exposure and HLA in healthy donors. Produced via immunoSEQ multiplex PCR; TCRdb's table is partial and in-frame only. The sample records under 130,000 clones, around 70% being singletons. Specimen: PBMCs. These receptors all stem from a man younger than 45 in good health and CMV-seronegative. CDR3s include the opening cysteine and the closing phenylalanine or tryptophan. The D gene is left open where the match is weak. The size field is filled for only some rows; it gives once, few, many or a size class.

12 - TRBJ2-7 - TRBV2 CASSERSYEQYF TGTGCCAGCAGTGAGCGATCCTACGAGCAGTACTTC
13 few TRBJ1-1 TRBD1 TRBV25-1 CASRGQGNTEAFF TGTGCCAGCAGGGGACAGGGGAACACTGAAGCTTTCTTT
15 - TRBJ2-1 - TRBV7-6 CASKSVGPAYNEQFF TGTGCCAGCAAGAGTGTCGGTCCCGCCTACAATGAGCAGTTCTTC
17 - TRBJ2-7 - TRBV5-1 CASSPGPRGGRNYEQYF TGCGCCAGCAGCCCGGGCCCACGGGGTGGGAGGAACTACGAGCAGTACTTC
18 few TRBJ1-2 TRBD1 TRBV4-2 CASSPQYLPRGTNYGYTF TGTGCCAGCAGCCCCCAATATCTCCCCAGGGGGACTAACTATGGCTACACCTTC
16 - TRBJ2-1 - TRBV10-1 CASSESVRGKGYEQFF TGCGCCAGCAGTGAGTCGGTAAGGGGGAAGGGGTATGAGCAGTTCTTC
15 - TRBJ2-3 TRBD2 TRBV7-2 CASSLGLAGGNTQYF TGTGCCAGCAGCTTAGGACTAGCGGGAGGAAATACGCAGTATTTT
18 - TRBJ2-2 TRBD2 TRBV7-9 CASSFSIGLAKGTGELFF TGTGCCAGCAGCTTTTCCATCGGACTAGCGAAGGGCACCGGGGAGCTGTTTTTT
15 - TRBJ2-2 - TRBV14 CASSPPNRVGGELFF TGTGCCAGCAGCCCCCCGAACAGGGTTGGCGGGGAGCTGTTTTTT
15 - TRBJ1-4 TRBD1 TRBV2 CASSPTGTGGEKLFF TGTGCCAGCAGTCCTACCGGGACAGGGGGTGAAAAACTGTTTTTT
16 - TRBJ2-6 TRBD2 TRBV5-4 CASTSAGGAGANVLTF TGTGCCAGCACAAGCGCGGGAGGGGCTGGGGCCAACGTCCTGACTTTC
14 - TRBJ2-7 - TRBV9 CASSAGDSPYEQYF TGTGCCAGCAGCGCGGGGGACAGCCCATACGAGCAGTACTTC
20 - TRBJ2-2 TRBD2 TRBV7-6 CASSLVPQGSDSGSAGELFF TGTGCCAGCAGCTTAGTCCCGCAGGGGTCGGATAGCGGGAGCGCCGGGGAGCTGTTTTTT
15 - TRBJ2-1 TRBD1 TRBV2 CASSPQGIGSHEQFF TGTGCCAGCAGCCCACAGGGGATTGGAAGTCATGAGCAGTTCTTC
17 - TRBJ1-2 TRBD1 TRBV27 CASSLEGGQGFPYGYTF TGTGCCAGCAGTTTGGAAGGGGGACAGGGGTTTCCTTATGGCTACACCTTC
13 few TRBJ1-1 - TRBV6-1 CASSNQENTEAFF TGTGCCAGCAGTAATCAGGAGAACACTGAAGCTTTCTTT
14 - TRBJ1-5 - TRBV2 CASSEEAGIQPQHF TGTGCCAGCAGTGAAGAGGCAGGGATACAGCCCCAGCATTTT
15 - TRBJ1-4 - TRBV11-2 CASSPTRATNEKLFF TGTGCCAGCAGCCCCACCAGGGCAACTAATGAAAAACTGTTTTTT
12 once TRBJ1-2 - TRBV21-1 CASSNLQHGYTF TGTGCCAGCAGCAATTTACAGCATGGCTACACCTTC
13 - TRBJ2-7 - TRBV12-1 CASVRDRGNEQYF TGTGCCAGTGTCCGGGACAGAGGGAACGAGCAGTACTTC
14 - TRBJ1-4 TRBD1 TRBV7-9 CASSLGQPNEKLFF TGTGCCAGCAGCTTGGGACAGCCTAATGAAAAACTGTTTTTT
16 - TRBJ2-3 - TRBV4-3 CASSQDPRSSTDTQYF TGCGCCAGCAGCCAAGATCCCCGGTCTAGCACAGATACGCAGTATTTT
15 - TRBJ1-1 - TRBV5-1 CASSPGEGLNTEAFF TGCGCCAGCAGCCCCGGGGAGGGACTGAACACTGAAGCTTTCTTT
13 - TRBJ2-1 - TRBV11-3 CASEEPRGNEQFF TGTGCCAGCGAGGAGCCTAGGGGCAATGAGCAGTTCTTC
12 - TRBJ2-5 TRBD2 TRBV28 CASTTGGAFYHF TGTGCCAGCACCACGGGGGGGGCTTTCTACCACTTC
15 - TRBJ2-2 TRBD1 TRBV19 CASSSYGQGAGELFF TGTGCCAGTAGTTCCTACGGACAGGGGGCCGGGGAGCTGTTTTTT
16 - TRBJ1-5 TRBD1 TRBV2 CASSAGTGGGHQPQHF TGTGCCAGCAGCGCCGGGACAGGGGGCGGTCATCAGCCCCAGCATTTT
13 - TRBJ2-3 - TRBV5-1 CASSLAGADTQYF TGCGCCAGCAGCTTGGCCGGGGCAGATACGCAGTATTTT
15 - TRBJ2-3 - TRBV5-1 CASSLKTGRTDTQYF TGCGCCAGCAGCTTAAAGACAGGCCGCACAGATACGCAGTATTTT
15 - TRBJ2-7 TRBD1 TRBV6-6 CARQGFGTGPYEQYF TGTGCCAGACAGGGGTTCGGGACAGGACCCTACGAGCAGTACTTC
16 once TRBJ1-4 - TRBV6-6 CASSMGLFPTNEKLFF TGTGCCAGCAGCATGGGACTTTTTCCAACTAATGAAAAACTGTTTTTT
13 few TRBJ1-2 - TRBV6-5 CAISEQGNYGYTF TGTGCCATCAGTGAGCAGGGCAACTATGGCTACACCTTC
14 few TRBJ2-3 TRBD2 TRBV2 CASSETSGTDTQYF TGTGCCAGCAGTGAAACTAGCGGGACAGATACGCAGTATTTT
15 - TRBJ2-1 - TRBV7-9 CASSLTGIRYNEQFF TGTGCCAGCAGCCTAACAGGGATTAGGTACAATGAGCAGTTCTTC
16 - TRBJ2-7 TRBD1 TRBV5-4 CASSRAGTGVSYEQYF TGTGCCAGCAGTCGAGCCGGGACAGGGGTGTCCTACGAGCAGTACTTC
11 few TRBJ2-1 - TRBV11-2 CASSSRLGEFF TGTGCCAGCAGCTCCAGACTAGGCGAGTTCTTC
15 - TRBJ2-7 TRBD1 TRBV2 CASTVSRDRVAEQYF TGTGCCAGCACGGTTAGTCGGGACAGGGTGGCCGAGCAGTACTTC
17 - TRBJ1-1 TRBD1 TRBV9 CASSPGTGQRGNTEAFF TGTGCCAGCAGCCCCGGGACAGGGCAGCGGGGGAACACTGAAGCTTTCTTT
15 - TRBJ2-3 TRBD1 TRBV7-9 CASSFGTGKLDTQYF TGTGCCAGCAGCTTTGGGACAGGGAAGCTGGATACGCAGTATTTT
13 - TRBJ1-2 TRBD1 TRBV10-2 CASSRDRGDGYTF TGCGCCAGCAGCCGAGACAGGGGGGATGGCTACACCTTC
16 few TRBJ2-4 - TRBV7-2 CASSGGAGYGKNIQYF TGTGCCAGCAGCGGGGGCGCAGGGTATGGGAAAAACATTCAGTACTTC
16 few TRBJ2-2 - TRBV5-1 CASSDLLAVNTGELFF TGCGCCAGCAGCGATCTATTAGCGGTTAACACCGGGGAGCTGTTTTTT
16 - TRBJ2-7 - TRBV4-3 CASSQDYRDTYYEQYF TGCGCCAGCAGCCAAGATTACCGGGACACCTACTACGAGCAGTACTTC
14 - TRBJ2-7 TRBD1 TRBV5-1 CASSPGDRTYEQYF TGCGCCAGCAGTCCCGGGGACAGAACCTACGAGCAGTACTTC
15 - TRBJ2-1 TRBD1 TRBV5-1 CASSSGQGAKNEQFF TGCGCCAGCAGCTCGGGACAGGGGGCTAAAAATGAGCAGTTCTTC
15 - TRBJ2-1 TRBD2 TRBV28 CASRSAGAPYNEQFF TGTGCCAGCAGGTCAGCGGGAGCGCCCTACAATGAGCAGTTCTTC
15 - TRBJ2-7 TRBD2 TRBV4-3 CASSQEAGYDYEQYF TGCGCCAGCAGCCAAGAAGCGGGATACGACTACGAGCAGTACTTC